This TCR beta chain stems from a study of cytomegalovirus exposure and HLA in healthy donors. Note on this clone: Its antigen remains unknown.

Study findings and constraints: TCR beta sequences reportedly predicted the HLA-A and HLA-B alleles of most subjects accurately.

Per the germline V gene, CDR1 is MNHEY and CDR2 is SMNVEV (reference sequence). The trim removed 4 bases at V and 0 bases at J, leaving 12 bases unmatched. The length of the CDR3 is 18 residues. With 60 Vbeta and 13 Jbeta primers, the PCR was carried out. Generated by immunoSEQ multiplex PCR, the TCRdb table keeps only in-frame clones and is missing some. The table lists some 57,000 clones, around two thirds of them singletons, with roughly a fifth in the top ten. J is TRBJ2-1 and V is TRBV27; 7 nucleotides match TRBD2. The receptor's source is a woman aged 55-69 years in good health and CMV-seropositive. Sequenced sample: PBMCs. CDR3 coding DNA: TGTGCCAGCAGTTACTCACCGTATGGGGGGGGCTCCTACAATGAGCAGTTCTTC. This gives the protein CASSYSPYGGGSYNEQFF.